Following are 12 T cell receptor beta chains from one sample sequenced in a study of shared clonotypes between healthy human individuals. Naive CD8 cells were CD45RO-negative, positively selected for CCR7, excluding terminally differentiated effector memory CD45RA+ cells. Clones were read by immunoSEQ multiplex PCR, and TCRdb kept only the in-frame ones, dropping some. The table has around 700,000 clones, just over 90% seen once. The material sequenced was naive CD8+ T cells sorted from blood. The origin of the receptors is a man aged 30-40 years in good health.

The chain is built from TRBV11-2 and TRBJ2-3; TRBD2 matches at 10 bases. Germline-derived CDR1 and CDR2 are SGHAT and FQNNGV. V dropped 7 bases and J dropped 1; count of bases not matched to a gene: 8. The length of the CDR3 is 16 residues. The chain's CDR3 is CASTILGTSGTDTQYF. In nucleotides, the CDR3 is TGTGCCAGCACCATCCTCGGGACTAGCGGCACAGATACGCAGTATTTT.

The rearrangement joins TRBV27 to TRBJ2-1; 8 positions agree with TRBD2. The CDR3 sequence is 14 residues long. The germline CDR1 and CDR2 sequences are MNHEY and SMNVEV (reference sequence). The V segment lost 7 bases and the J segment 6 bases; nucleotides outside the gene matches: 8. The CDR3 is CASTAGAGINEQFF. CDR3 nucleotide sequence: TGTGCCAGCACAGCGGGAGCTGGAATCAATGAGCAGTTCTTC.

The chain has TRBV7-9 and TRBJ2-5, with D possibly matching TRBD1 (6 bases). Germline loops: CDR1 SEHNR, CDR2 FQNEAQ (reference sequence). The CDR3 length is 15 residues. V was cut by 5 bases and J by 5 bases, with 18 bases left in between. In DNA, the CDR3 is TGTGCCAGCAGCCCATTGGCAGGGGTTAAGGAGACCCAGTACTTC. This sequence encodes CASSPLAGVKETQYF. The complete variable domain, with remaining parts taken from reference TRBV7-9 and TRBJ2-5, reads DTGVSQNPRHKITKRGQNVTFRCDPISEHNRLYWYRQTLGQGPEFLTYFQNEAQLEKSRLLSDRFSAERPKGSFSTLEIQRTEQGDSAMYLCASSPLAGVKETQYFGPGTRLLVL.

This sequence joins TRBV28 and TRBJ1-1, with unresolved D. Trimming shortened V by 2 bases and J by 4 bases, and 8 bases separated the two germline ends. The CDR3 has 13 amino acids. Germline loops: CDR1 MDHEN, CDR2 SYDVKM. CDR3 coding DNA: TGTGCCAGCAGTTTAGGGTTTATCACTGAAGCTTTCTTT. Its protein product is CASSLGFITEAFF.

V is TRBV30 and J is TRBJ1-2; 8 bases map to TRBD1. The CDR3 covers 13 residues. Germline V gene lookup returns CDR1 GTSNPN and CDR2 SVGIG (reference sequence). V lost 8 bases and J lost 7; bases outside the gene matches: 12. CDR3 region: CARKRQGPSGYTF. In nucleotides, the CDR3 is TGTGCCAGAAAGAGACAGGGGCCGAGTGGCTACACCTTC.

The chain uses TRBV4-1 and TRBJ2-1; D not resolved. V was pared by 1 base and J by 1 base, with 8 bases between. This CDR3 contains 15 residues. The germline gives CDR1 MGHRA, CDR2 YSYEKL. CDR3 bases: TGCGCCAGCAGCCAAGGAACGGGTTCCTACAATGAGCAGTTCTTC. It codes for CASSQGTGSYNEQFF.

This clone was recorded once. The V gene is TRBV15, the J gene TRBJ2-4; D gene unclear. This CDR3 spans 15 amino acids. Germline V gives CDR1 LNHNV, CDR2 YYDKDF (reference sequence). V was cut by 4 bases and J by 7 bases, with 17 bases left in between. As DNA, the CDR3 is TGTGCCACCAGCACTGAGACTCCCCCATGGAACATTCAGTACTTC. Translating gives CATSTETPPWNIQYF.

The chain's CDR3 is CASKDLNSNQPQHF. The CDR3 bases are TGTGCCAGCAAGGACCTAAATAGCAATCAGCCCCAGCATTTT. The chain recombines TRBV6-6 with TRBJ1-5, with unresolved D. The CDR3 extends over 14 amino acids. CDR1 is MNHNY, CDR2 SVGAGI, per germline (reference sequence). Trimming shortened V by 7 bases and J by 0 bases, and 10 bases separated the two germline ends.

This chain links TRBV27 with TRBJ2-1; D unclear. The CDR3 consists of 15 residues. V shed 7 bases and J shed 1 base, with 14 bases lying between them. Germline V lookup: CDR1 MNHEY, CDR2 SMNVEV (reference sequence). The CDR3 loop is CASKDPARSYNEQFF. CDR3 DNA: TGTGCCAGCAAGGATCCCGCCCGATCCTACAATGAGCAGTTCTTC.

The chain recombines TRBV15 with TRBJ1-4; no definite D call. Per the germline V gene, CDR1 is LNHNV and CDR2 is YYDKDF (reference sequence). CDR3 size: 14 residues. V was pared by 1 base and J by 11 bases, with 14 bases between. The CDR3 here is CATSRVETRRKLFF. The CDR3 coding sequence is TGTGCCACCAGCAGAGTCGAGACAAGGAGGAAACTGTTTTTT.

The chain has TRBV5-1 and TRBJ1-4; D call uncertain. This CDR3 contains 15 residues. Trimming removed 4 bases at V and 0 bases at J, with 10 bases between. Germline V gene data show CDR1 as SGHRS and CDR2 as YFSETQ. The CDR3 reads CASSSTGATNEKLFF. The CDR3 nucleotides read TGCGCCAGCAGCAGTACGGGTGCAACTAATGAAAAACTGTTTTTT.

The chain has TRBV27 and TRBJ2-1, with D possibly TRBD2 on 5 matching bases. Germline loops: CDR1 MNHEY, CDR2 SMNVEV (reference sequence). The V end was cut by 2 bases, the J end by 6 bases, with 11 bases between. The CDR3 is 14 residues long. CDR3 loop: CASSLPGTGNEQFF. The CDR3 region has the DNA TGTGCCAGCAGTTTACCGGGAACGGGCAATGAGCAGTTCTTC.